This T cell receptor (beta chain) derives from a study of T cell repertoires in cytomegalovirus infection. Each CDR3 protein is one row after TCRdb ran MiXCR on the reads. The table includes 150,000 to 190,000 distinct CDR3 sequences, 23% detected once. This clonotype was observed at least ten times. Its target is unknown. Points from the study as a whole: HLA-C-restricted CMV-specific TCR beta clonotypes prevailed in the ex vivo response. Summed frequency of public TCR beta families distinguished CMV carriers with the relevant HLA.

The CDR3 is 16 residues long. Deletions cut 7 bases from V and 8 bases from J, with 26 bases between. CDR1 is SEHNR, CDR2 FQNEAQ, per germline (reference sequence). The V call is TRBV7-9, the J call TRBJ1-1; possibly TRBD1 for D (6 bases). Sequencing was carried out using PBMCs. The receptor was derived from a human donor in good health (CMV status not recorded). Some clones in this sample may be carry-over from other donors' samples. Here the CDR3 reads CASTPPGRRGGLEAFF. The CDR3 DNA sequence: TGTGCCAGCACCCCACCCGGTCGAAGGGGGGGTTTAGAAGCTTTCTTT.